The 10 T cell receptor beta chains given below trace back to one sample, sequenced in a study of OX40 agonist ivuxolimab in advanced cancers. The protocol was immunoSEQ multiplex PCR, while the TCRdb copy is restricted to in-frame clones and leaves out a portion. The table has around 68,000 clones, around 86% seen once. This sample comprised CD4+ or CD8+ T cells sorted from blood, obtained in a trial of the OX40 agonist ivuxolimab. The receptors come from an adult with an advanced solid tumor such as melanoma, head and neck, liver or kidney cancer.

By sample share, this clone is medium-sized. The chain recombines TRBV7-2 with TRBJ1-5; D is unresolved. The CDR3 totals 13 residues. The V gene lost 4 bases and the J gene lost 4 bases, with 8 bases spanning the gap. In germline, CDR1 is SGHTA, CDR2 FQGNSA. The CDR3 is CASSSDLNQPQHF. The CDR3 DNA is TGTGCCAGCAGCTCCGACTTGAATCAGCCCCAGCATTTT.

The chain is built from TRBV28 and TRBJ2-1; 7 bases map to TRBD1. Germline V gene sequence: CDR1 MDHEN, CDR2 SYDVKM. The CDR3 contains 18 residues. V dropped 2 bases and J dropped 0; count of bases not matched to a gene: 10. DNA for the CDR3: TGTGCCAGCAGTTTACCCAGACAGGGCCGTAGCTCCTACAATGAGCAGTTCTTC. Its translation is CASSLPRQGRSSYNEQFF.

This clone is labeled as medium-sized. The J gene is TRBJ2-7, the V gene TRBV27; D is perhaps TRBD1 (5 bases). The germline gives CDR1 MNHEY, CDR2 SMNVEV (reference sequence). Trimming took off 2 bases at V and 0 bases at J, with 8 bases between the two ends. CDR3 length equals 14 residues. The CDR3 loop is CASSLTTASYEQYF. CDR3 coding DNA: TGTGCCAGCAGTTTAACGACAGCCTCCTACGAGCAGTACTTC.

This clone has a single count. V and J are TRBV28 and TRBJ1-4; D not resolved. Deletions cut 5 bases from V and 8 bases from J, with 15 bases between. Germline lookup yields CDR1 MDHEN and CDR2 SYDVKM. This CDR3 has 14 amino acids. This chain's CDR3 is CASSATDPREKLFF. As DNA, the CDR3 is TGTGCCAGCAGTGCGACCGACCCAAGGGAAAAACTGTTTTTT.

The chain employs TRBV21-1 and TRBJ1-6. TRBV21-1 is listed as a pseudogene. The CDR3 is made up of 14 amino acids. CDR3: CASSKERPNSPLHF. In DNA, the CDR3 is TGTGCCAGCAGCAAAGAACGGCCTAATTCACCCCTCCACTTT.

The chain employs TRBV19 and TRBJ2-3; the D call may be TRBD1 or TRBD2 (5 bases each). The germline CDR1 and CDR2 sequences are LNHDA and SQIVND (reference sequence). With 6 bases removed from V and 0 bases from J, the gap between germline ends came to 13 bases. CDR3 length: 15 amino acids. CDR3 loop: CASSPGRASTDTQYF. CDR3 nucleotide sequence: TGTGCCAGTAGCCCGGGACGGGCGAGCACAGATACGCAGTATTTT.

The V and J genes are TRBV28 and TRBJ1-1, with TRBD1 as a possible D gene (5 bases). The CDR3 has 15 amino acids. V gave up 4 bases and J gave up 4 bases, with 16 bases separating them. Germline CDR1 MDHEN, CDR2 SYDVKM. The CDR3 protein is CASSYSTALATEAFF. DNA of the CDR3: TGTGCCAGCAGTTACTCGACAGCCTTGGCCACTGAAGCTTTCTTT.

The chain is built from TRBV5-1 and TRBJ2-3; the D call may be TRBD1 or TRBD2 (5 bases each). The length of the CDR3 is 14 residues. Germline assignment: CDR1 SGHRS and CDR2 YFSETQ. V was shortened by 4 bases and J by 0 bases, with 9 bases between the two germline ends. CDR3: CASSGTISTDTQYF. The CDR3 DNA is TGCGCCAGCAGCGGGACCATAAGCACAGATACGCAGTATTTT.

This CDR3 reads CASSLWISLAGAHITYEQYF. As DNA, the CDR3 is TGCGCCAGCAGCTTGTGGATATCACTAGCGGGAGCCCACATAACTTACGAGCAGTACTTC. The chain links TRBV5-1 to TRBJ2-7; 11 bases are a match to TRBD2. The V and J ends lost 1 base and 4 bases, in that order; junction bases with no gene match: 19. CDR3 length: 20 residues. Germline CDR1 and CDR2: SGHRS and YFSETQ.

This rearrangement joins TRBV30 to TRBJ1-3; D unclear. With 0 bases removed from V and 0 bases from J, the gap between germline ends came to 12 bases. This CDR3 has 16 amino acids. The germline V gene has CDR1 GTSNPN and CDR2 SVGIG (reference sequence). In DNA, the CDR3 is TGTGCCTGGAGTGTCCGAGGGCGAGTCTCTGGAAACACCATATATTTT. Translating gives CAWSVRGRVSGNTIYF.